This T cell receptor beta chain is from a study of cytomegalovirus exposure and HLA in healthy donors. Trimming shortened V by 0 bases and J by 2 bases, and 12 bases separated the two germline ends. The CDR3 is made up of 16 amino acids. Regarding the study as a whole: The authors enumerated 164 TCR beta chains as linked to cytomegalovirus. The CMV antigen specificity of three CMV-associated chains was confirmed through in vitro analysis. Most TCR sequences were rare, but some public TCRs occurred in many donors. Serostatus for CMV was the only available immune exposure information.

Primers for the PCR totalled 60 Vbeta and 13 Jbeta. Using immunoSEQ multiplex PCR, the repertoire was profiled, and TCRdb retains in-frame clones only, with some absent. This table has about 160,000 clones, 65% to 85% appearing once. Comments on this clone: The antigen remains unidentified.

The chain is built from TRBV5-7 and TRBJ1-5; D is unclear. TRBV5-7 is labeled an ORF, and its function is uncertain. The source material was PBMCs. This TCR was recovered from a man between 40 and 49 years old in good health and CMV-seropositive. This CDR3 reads CASSLVASSGNQPQHF. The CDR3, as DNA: TGTGCCAGCAGCTTGGTCGCGAGCTCCGGCAATCAGCCCCAGCATTTT.